Shown below are 20 T cell receptor beta chains from a single sample sequenced in a study of regulatory dendritic cells for organ transplantation (dated by TCRdb to between 2016 and 2019). Library construction relied on the immunoSEQ multiplex PCR assay. Not all clones reach the TCRdb copy of this immuneACCESS table, which keeps in-frame sequences only. Checked studies attribute under half of the gap to unresolved V genes and leave the rest unexplained. In all, the sample holds around 30,000 clones, and approximately 86% of those were seen once. The leading ten clones occupy roughly 0.4% of the sample. The material sequenced was naive CD8+ T cells from blood. The cell subset or site label on this specimen signifies: CD45RA+ naive T cells. Receptors originate from a human donor in good health.

The V call is TRBV7-3, the J call TRBJ2-2; 12 bases are a match to TRBD2. Germline trimming cut 4 bases from V and 3 bases from J; bases unmatched to any gene: 9. This CDR3 comprises 18 residues. The V gene's germline CDR1 is SGHTA and CDR2 FQGTGA. This CDR3 is CASSSRASGGAYTGELFF. For the CDR3, the DNA is TGTGCCAGCAGCTCCCGGGCTAGCGGGGGGGCCTACACCGGGGAGCTGTTTTTT. Full variable domain (missing parts from reference TRBV7-3 and TRBJ2-2): GAGVSQTPSNKVTEKGKYVELRCDPISGHTALYWYRQSLGQGPEFLIYFQGTGAADDSGLPNDRFFAVRPEGSVSTLKIQRTERGDSAVYLCASSSRASGGAYTGELFFGEGSRLTVL.

The table lists this clone with a few counts. The V call is TRBV9, the J call TRBJ1-3, with unresolved D. The length of the CDR3 is 15 residues. Trimming took 0 bases from V and 0 from J, leaving 7 bases between them. Per germline, CDR1 SGDLS and CDR2 YYNGEE. DNA of the CDR3: TGTGCCAGCAGCGTAGGAATAGTCTCTGGAAACACCATATATTTT. It yields the protein CASSVGIVSGNTIYF.

J is TRBJ1-5 and V is TRBV7-8; 9 bases are a match to TRBD1. After removal of 6 bases from V and 0 bases from J, the junction contained 18 bases not matched to a gene. This CDR3 comprises 20 residues. Germline assignment: CDR1 SGHVS and CDR2 FQNEAQ. CDR3 coding DNA: TGTGCCAGCAGTCTCTCCCCGGGACAGGGAGGGGTTTATAGCAATCAGCCCCAGCATTTT. Protein: CASSLSPGQGGVYSNQPQHF.

The chain has TRBV9 and TRBJ2-3; 11 nucleotides agree with TRBD2. V trimming: 5 bases; J trimming: 3 bases; junction bases outside the gene matches: 2. Germline V gene lookup returns CDR1 SGDLS and CDR2 YYNGEE. The CDR3 loop spans 14 amino acids. The DNA for the CDR3 is TGTGCCAGCAGTCTAGCGGGGGGAACAGATACGCAGTATTTT. Translating gives CASSLAGGTDTQYF.

In this sample, this clone turned up a few times. This chain connects TRBV5-5 to TRBJ1-1; maybe TRBD1 (6 bases). Between the trimmed V and J ends, which lost 4 bases and 7 bases, there was a span of 20 bases. The CDR3 has 15 residues. Per the germline V gene, CDR1 is SGHKS and CDR2 is YYEKEE (reference sequence). DNA of the CDR3: TGTGCCAGCAGCCTGGGGGGCAGGATGGATAATGAAGCTTTCTTT. Its translation: CASSLGGRMDNEAFF.

The chain is built from TRBV2 and TRBJ2-3; 12 bases are shared with TRBD2. The V gene end was trimmed by 4 bases and the J gene end by 1 base; junction bases not matched to a gene: 9. This CDR3 region has 18 residues. The germline CDR1 and CDR2 sequences are SNHLY and FYNNEI. The CDR3 region is CASSAGRTSGDGTDTQYF. Here the CDR3 DNA reads TGTGCCAGCAGTGCGGGAAGGACTAGCGGGGACGGCACAGATACGCAGTATTTT.

This chain connects TRBV7-9 to TRBJ1-2, with a weak D call TRBD1 (5 bases). CDR3 length: 14 residues. CDR1 is SEHNR, CDR2 FQNEAQ, per germline (reference sequence). With 2 bases removed from V and 5 bases from J, the gap between germline ends came to 12 bases. The CDR3 bases are TGTGCCAGCAGCTTAAGCTCCGGGACTTATGGCTACACCTTC. This gives the protein CASSLSSGTYGYTF.

V is TRBV7-8 and J is TRBJ2-3; D is possibly TRBD2 (7 bases). This CDR3 region has 16 residues. Germline V CDR1 and CDR2: SGHVS, FQNEAQ. Trimming stripped 0 bases from V and 4 bases from J, with 14 bases between. In DNA form, the CDR3 reads TGTGCCAGCAGCTTAGCGGTGGGGGGGCCCCCAGATACGCAGTATTTT. Translation: CASSLAVGGPPDTQYF.

The count of this clone is one. V and J are TRBV7-6 and TRBJ2-7; tentatively, D is TRBD2 (6 bases). V gave up 5 bases and J gave up 3 bases, with 11 bases separating them. The CDR3 contains 13 residues. Germline lookup yields CDR1 SGHVS and CDR2 FNYEAQ. This chain's CDR3 is CASSPREFYEQYF. CDR3 nucleotide sequence: TGTGCCAGCAGCCCCCGGGAGTTCTACGAGCAGTACTTC.

The chain has TRBV6-5 and TRBJ1-1; D not certain. V lost 3 bases and J 4 bases, leaving 9 bases between the germline ends. There are 13 residues in the CDR3. CDR1 and CDR2 (germline): MNHEY, SVGAGI. The CDR3 loop reads CASSYVGSTEAFF. Here the CDR3 DNA reads TGTGCCAGCAGTTATGTAGGGAGCACTGAAGCTTTCTTT.

The chain employs TRBV7-3 and TRBJ2-1; weak D call: TRBD1 (6 bases). The V end lost 5 bases, the J end lost 10 bases, and 18 bases lay between the germline ends. The CDR3 consists of 14 residues. Germline V CDR1 and CDR2: SGHTA, FQGTGA. CDR3 loop: CASSTAQGRGEQFF. As DNA, the CDR3 is TGTGCCAGCAGCACCGCCCAGGGGCGCGGGGAGCAGTTCTTC.

This clone has only one observation. The V and J genes are TRBV5-5 and TRBJ2-7; tentatively, D is TRBD2 (6 bases). V was pared by 2 bases and J by 4 bases, with 7 bases between. CDR3 length equals 12 residues. Germline V lookup: CDR1 SGHKS, CDR2 YYEKEE (reference sequence). CDR3 in amino acids: CASSFRGYEQYF. The CDR3 region has the DNA TGTGCCAGCAGCTTCCGGGGGTACGAGCAGTACTTC.

This rearrangement joins TRBV6-6 to TRBJ2-1; unclear D gene. The CDR3 runs to 13 residues. V gave up 5 bases and J gave up 0 bases, with 5 bases separating them. CDR1 MNHNY and CDR2 SVGAGI come from the germline V gene (reference sequence). In DNA form, the CDR3 reads TGTGCCAGCAGTCCTAGCTCCTACAATGAGCAGTTCTTC. Its protein product is CASSPSSYNEQFF.

V usage is TRBV19 and J usage is TRBJ2-3; tentative D call: TRBD2 (5 bases). CDR3 size: 17 residues. In germline, CDR1 is LNHDA, CDR2 SQIVND (reference sequence). V shed 1 base and J shed 2 bases, with 16 bases lying between them. The CDR3 spells CASSIASGFPPTDTQYF. The CDR3 coding sequence is TGTGCCAGTAGTATAGCTTCGGGGTTTCCCCCCACAGATACGCAGTATTTT.

The V and J genes are TRBV6-1 and TRBJ2-4; TRBD2 aligns across 11 bases. J lost 7 bases, V lost 10 bases, and 9 bases had no gene match. Germline V gene data show CDR1 as MNHNS and CDR2 as SASEGT. The CDR3 length is 14 residues. In DNA, the CDR3 is TGTGCCACCCAATTAGCGGGGGGGATGAACATTCAGTACTTC. Translating gives CATQLAGGMNIQYF.

The CDR3 DNA reads as TGTGCCAGCAGCGCGGGGTTCGGATATGACACAGATACGCAGTATTTT. Its protein product is CASSAGFGYDTDTQYF. The genes are TRBV9 and TRBJ2-3, with TRBD2 as a possible D gene (5 bases). CDR3 length equals 16 residues. Trimming removed 3 bases at V and 2 bases at J, with 16 bases between. The germline V gene encodes CDR1 SGDLS and CDR2 YYNGEE.

The J gene is TRBJ2-3, the V gene TRBV9; 8 positions agree with TRBD2. Germline loops: CDR1 SGDLS, CDR2 YYNGEE. V lost 0 bases to trimming and J lost 2 bases; unmatched junction nucleotides: 5. The CDR3 has 16 residues. CDR3 nucleotides: TGTGCCAGCAGCGTAGAGAGCGGGGGATTCACAGATACGCAGTATTTT. Protein product: CASSVESGGFTDTQYF.

The chain couples TRBV5-5 to TRBJ2-1, with 12 bases lining up with TRBD2. V gave up 4 bases and J gave up 1 base; unmatched junction bases: 12. The CDR3 is 19 residues long. Germline V gene lookup returns CDR1 SGHKS and CDR2 YYEKEE (reference sequence). CDR3 loop: CASSPLELAGGYSYNEQFF. The DNA for the CDR3 is TGTGCCAGCAGCCCCTTGGAACTAGCGGGGGGCTATTCCTACAATGAGCAGTTCTTC.

In nucleotides, the CDR3 is TGTGCCATCGGAGGTGGGACAGGATACGAGCAGTACTTC. Its translation: CAIGGGTGYEQYF. The chain employs TRBV10-3 and TRBJ2-7, with 8 nucleotides matching TRBD1. V lost 8 bases, J lost 4 bases, and 7 bases stayed unmatched. The CDR3 extends over 13 amino acids. Germline V gene sequence: CDR1 ENHRY, CDR2 SYGVKD.

A few counts support this clone. This chain uses TRBV13 with TRBJ1-3, with 11 bases aligning to TRBD1. V shed 3 bases, J shed 4 bases, and the junction held 2 bases outside the gene matches. The CDR3 extends over 15 amino acids. Per germline, CDR1 PRHDT and CDR2 FYEKMQ (reference sequence). This CDR3 reads CASSLGQGGGNTIYF. The CDR3 bases are TGTGCCAGCAGCTTGGGACAGGGGGGAGGAAACACCATATATTTT.